The rows below give T cell receptor beta chains drawn from one sample of a study of radiotherapy plus CTLA-4 blockade in lung cancer. The data were produced by immunoSEQ multiplex PCR, yet TCRdb's version contains in-frame clones alone and is incomplete. The sample lists 75,000 to 100,000 clones, approximately 74% occurring once. Source: peripheral blood, taken from a patient treated with radiotherapy plus ipilimumab. Receptors originate from a human donor with non-small cell lung cancer who had a partial response to radiotherapy plus ipilimumab. Some clones in this sample may be carry-over from other donors' samples. Both conserved end residues are part of each CDR3. The order of the fields is CDR3 DNA, CDR3 protein, CDR3 length, V gene, D gene, J gene, clone size. The D gene is left open where the match is weak. Rows give clone size only sometimes, using once, few, many, or a class for an expanded clone.

CDR3 DNA: TGTGCCAGTAAAGACAGGACGAAGGCCCAAGAGACCCAGTACTTC; CDR3 protein: CASKDRTKAQETQYF; CDR3 length: 15; V gene: TRBV19; D gene: .; J gene: TRBJ2-5; clone size: .
CDR3 DNA: TGTGCCAGTCACGGACACCTACAAGAGACCCAGTACTTC; CDR3 protein: CASHGHLQETQYF; CDR3 length: 13; V gene: TRBV6-1; D gene: .; J gene: TRBJ2-5; clone size: .
CDR3 DNA: TGTGCCAGCAGCTCGACAGGGGGCCTCGCTAAAGCTTTCTTT; CDR3 protein: CASSSTGGLAKAFF; CDR3 length: 14; V gene: TRBV7-9; D gene: TRBD1; J gene: TRBJ1-1; clone size: .
CDR3 DNA: TGTGCCAGCAGCGGGACAATTAGCTCCTACAATGAGCAGTTCTTC; CDR3 protein: CASSGTISSYNEQFF; CDR3 length: 15; V gene: TRBV7-2; D gene: .; J gene: TRBJ2-1; clone size: .
CDR3 DNA: TGTGCCAGCAGCTTACCAACCGGGACAGGGGGATCCTACAATGAGCAGTTCTTC; CDR3 protein: CASSLPTGTGGSYNEQFF; CDR3 length: 18; V gene: TRBV7-6; D gene: TRBD1; J gene: TRBJ2-1; clone size: .
CDR3 DNA: TGTGCCAGCAGCCGAAGCGGGGAGGGAGGCTACACCTTC; CDR3 protein: CASSRSGEGGYTF; CDR3 length: 13; V gene: TRBV6-5; D gene: .; J gene: TRBJ1-2; clone size: few
CDR3 DNA: TGTGCCAGCAGCTTCTTTCGGAGCTCCTACGAGCAGTACTTC; CDR3 protein: CASSFFRSSYEQYF; CDR3 length: 14; V gene: TRBV5-5; D gene: .; J gene: TRBJ2-7; clone size: .
CDR3 DNA: TGTGCCATCAGTGAACTTCTAGCGGGATCGTCCGAGCAGTACTTC; CDR3 protein: CAISELLAGSSEQYF; CDR3 length: 15; V gene: TRBV10-3; D gene: TRBD2; J gene: TRBJ2-7; clone size: .
CDR3 DNA: TGTGCCAGCAGTTACACTGACCGAGGCTATGGCTACACCTTC; CDR3 protein: CASSYTDRGYGYTF; CDR3 length: 14; V gene: TRBV6-5; D gene: .; J gene: TRBJ1-2; clone size: few
CDR3 DNA: TGCGCCAGCAGCTTGGGGGGAAACAGGGTCAACTATGGCTACACCTTC; CDR3 protein: CASSLGGNRVNYGYTF; CDR3 length: 16; V gene: TRBV5-1; D gene: .; J gene: TRBJ1-2; clone size: .
CDR3 DNA: TGTGCCAGCAGCGTAGGCGAAGGGGTTTACGAGCAGTACTTC; CDR3 protein: CASSVGEGVYEQYF; CDR3 length: 14; V gene: TRBV9; D gene: .; J gene: TRBJ2-7; clone size: .
CDR3 DNA: TGTGCCAGCAGTTTCTCCGGGGGGGCTTCGAACGAGCAGTACTTC; CDR3 protein: CASSFSGGASNEQYF; CDR3 length: 15; V gene: TRBV28; D gene: TRBD2; J gene: TRBJ2-7; clone size: .
CDR3 DNA: TGCGCCAGCAGCTTCGAGGGCTGGACAGGGAACACCGGGGAGCTGTTTTTT; CDR3 protein: CASSFEGWTGNTGELFF; CDR3 length: 17; V gene: TRBV5-1; D gene: TRBD1; J gene: TRBJ2-2; clone size: .
CDR3 DNA: TGTGCCAGCAGCTTGGGGCGGGGTAGATACGAGCAGTACTTC; CDR3 protein: CASSLGRGRYEQYF; CDR3 length: 14; V gene: TRBV5-4; D gene: .; J gene: TRBJ2-7; clone size: .
CDR3 DNA: TGTGCCAGCATTGAGGGATCTCAGGGGCTCTACGAGCAGTACTTC; CDR3 protein: CASIEGSQGLYEQYF; CDR3 length: 15; V gene: TRBV6-1; D gene: .; J gene: TRBJ2-7; clone size: .
CDR3 DNA: TGTGCCAGCAGCCAAGTTTTGGTGGGGGGAACGAACACCGGGGAGCTGTTTTTT; CDR3 protein: CASSQVLVGGTNTGELFF; CDR3 length: 18; V gene: TRBV4-2; D gene: .; J gene: TRBJ2-2; clone size: .
CDR3 DNA: TGTGCCAGCAGCTTAGAGGGATACGGTTGGGAGATTACGAACACTGAAGCTTTCTTT; CDR3 protein: CASSLEGYGWEITNTEAFF; CDR3 length: 19; V gene: TRBV7-8; D gene: .; J gene: TRBJ1-1; clone size: .
CDR3 DNA: TGTGCCAGGAACAGGGGAAGCAATCAGCCCCAGCATTTT; CDR3 protein: CARNRGSNQPQHF; CDR3 length: 13; V gene: TRBV19; D gene: TRBD1; J gene: TRBJ1-5; clone size: few
CDR3 DNA: TGTGCCACCAGCACCGGACTAGCCGGGGAGCTGTTTTTT; CDR3 protein: CATSTGLAGELFF; CDR3 length: 13; V gene: TRBV15; D gene: TRBD2; J gene: TRBJ2-2; clone size: .
CDR3 DNA: TGTGCCAGCAGCTCCTCCGGGACACAGGGTGGGGGAAGCTCCTACGAGCAGTACTTC; CDR3 protein: CASSSSGTQGGGSSYEQYF; CDR3 length: 19; V gene: TRBV7-3; D gene: .; J gene: TRBJ2-7; clone size: .
CDR3 DNA: TGTGCCACCAGCCCAGGGGGGTACACTGAAGCTTTCTTT; CDR3 protein: CATSPGGYTEAFF; CDR3 length: 13; V gene: TRBV15; D gene: TRBD1; J gene: TRBJ1-1; clone size: .
CDR3 DNA: TGTGCCAGCAGTGAAGGCTATAACTCCTACAATGAGCAGTTCTTC; CDR3 protein: CASSEGYNSYNEQFF; CDR3 length: 15; V gene: TRBV6-1; D gene: .; J gene: TRBJ2-1; clone size: once
CDR3 DNA: TGTGCCAGCAGTGTAGCCCGGAACACTGAAGCTTTCTTT; CDR3 protein: CASSVARNTEAFF; CDR3 length: 13; V gene: TRBV6-5; D gene: .; J gene: TRBJ1-1; clone size: once
CDR3 DNA: TGTGCCAGCAGCCTATTTCGGGGAGACAAGGGCGAGCAGTACTTC; CDR3 protein: CASSLFRGDKGEQYF; CDR3 length: 15; V gene: TRBV6-1; D gene: .; J gene: TRBJ2-7; clone size: .
CDR3 DNA: TGTGCCAGCAGTTACCGAGGGGGCATGAACACTGAAGCTTTCTTT; CDR3 protein: CASSYRGGMNTEAFF; CDR3 length: 15; V gene: TRBV6-6; D gene: TRBD1; J gene: TRBJ1-1; clone size: .